Detailed here is one TCR beta chain. What it binds is not known. Sequencing was performed with immunoSEQ multiplex PCR; in TCRdb, only in-frame clones are kept and a portion is missing. The sample lists about 190,000 clones, 87% occurring once. The data stem from a study of T cell responses to AZD1222 COVID-19 vaccine. Looked up from germline, CDR1 is SGHTA and CDR2 is FQGNSA. V dropped 5 bases and J dropped 4 bases, with 9 bases sitting between them. The CDR3 length is 13 residues. Study results and caveats: Dominant at 160-218 and 743-854, vaccine-associated CD4 TCRs also spanned spike.

The sequence was collected from an adult in good health. This chain uses TRBV7-2 with TRBJ2-1; D gene uncertain. Sequences were derived from peripheral blood, sampled on day 0 of MenACWY control vaccination. CDR3 in DNA: TGTGCCAGCAGCCGCTTCGGGTACAATGAGCAGTTCTTC. Translated, it gives CASSRFGYNEQFF.